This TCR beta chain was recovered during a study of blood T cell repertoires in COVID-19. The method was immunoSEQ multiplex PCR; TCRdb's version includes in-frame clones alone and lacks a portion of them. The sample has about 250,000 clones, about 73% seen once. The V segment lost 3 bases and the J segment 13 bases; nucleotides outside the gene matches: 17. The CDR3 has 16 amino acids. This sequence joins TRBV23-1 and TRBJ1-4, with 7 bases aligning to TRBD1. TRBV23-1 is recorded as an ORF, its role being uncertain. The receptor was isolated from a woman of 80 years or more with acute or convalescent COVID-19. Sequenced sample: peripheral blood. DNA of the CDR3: TGCGCCAGCAGTCATCGTCCGGGACAGCCCAGCGAAGGACTGTTTTTT. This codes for CASSHRPGQPSEGLFF.